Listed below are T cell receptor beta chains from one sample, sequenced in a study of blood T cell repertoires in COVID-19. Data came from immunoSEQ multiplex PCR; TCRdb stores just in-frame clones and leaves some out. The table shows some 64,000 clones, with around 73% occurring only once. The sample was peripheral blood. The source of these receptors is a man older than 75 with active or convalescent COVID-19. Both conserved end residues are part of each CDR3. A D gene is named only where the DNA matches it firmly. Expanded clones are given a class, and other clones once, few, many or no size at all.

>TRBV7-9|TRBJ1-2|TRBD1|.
CASSPGQNYGYTF
TGTGCCAGCAGCCCGGGACAGAACTATGGCTACACCTTC
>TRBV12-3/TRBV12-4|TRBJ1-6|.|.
CASSFGRASPLHF
TGTGCCAGCAGTTTTGGCAGGGCTTCACCCCTCCACTTT
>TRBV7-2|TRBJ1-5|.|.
CASSLAGGPGQPQHF
TGTGCCAGCAGCTTGGCGGGAGGCCCTGGGCAGCCCCAGCATTTT
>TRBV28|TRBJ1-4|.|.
CASTVSATNEKLFF
TGTGCCAGCACCGTCAGTGCAACTAATGAAAAACTGTTTTTT
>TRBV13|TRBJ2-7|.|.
CASSFLRGEQYF
TGTGCCAGCAGCTTCCTACGCGGGGAGCAGTACTTC
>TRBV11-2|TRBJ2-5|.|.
CASSLILRGSGETQYF
TGTGCCAGCAGCTTGATTCTGCGGGGTTCGGGGGAGACCCAGTACTTC
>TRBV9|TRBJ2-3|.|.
CASSPTSPDTQYF
TGTGCCAGCAGCCCCACTAGCCCAGATACGCAGTATTTT
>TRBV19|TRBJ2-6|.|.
CASSRPGVLTF
TGTGCCAGTAGTAGGCCTGGCGTCCTGACTTTC
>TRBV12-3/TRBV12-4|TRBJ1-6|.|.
CASSYQGNSPLHF
TGTGCCAGCAGCTACCAGGGAAATTCACCCCTCCACTTT
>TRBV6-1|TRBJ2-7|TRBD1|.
CASSDNWGQADEQYF
TGTGCCAGCAGTGATAATTGGGGACAGGCCGACGAGCAGTACTTC
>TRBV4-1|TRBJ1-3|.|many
CASSQTGSSGNTIYF
TGCGCCAGCAGCCAAACAGGAAGCTCTGGAAACACCATATATTTT
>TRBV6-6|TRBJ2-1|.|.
CASSRGGALLGNEQFF
TGTGCCAGCAGCCGCGGAGGGGCCCTTCTAGGCAATGAGCAGTTCTTC
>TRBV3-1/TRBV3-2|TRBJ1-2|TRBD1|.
CASTWRPGQGYGYTF
TGTGCCAGCACCTGGCGACCGGGACAGGGGTATGGCTACACCTTC
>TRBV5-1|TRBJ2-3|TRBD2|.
CASSWGDYQFSEYF
TGCGCCAGCAGCTGGGGGGACTATCAGTTTTCGGAGTATTTT
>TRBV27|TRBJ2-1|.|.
CASSHNNEQFF
TGTGCCAGCAGTCACAACAATGAGCAGTTCTTC
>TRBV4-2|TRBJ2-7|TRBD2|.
CASSQDFSGGSSYEQYF
TGTGCCAGCAGCCAAGATTTTAGCGGGGGGAGCTCCTACGAGCAGTACTTC
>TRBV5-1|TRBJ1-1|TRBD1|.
CASGQGTPNTEAFF
TGCGCCAGCGGACAGGGGACCCCGAACACTGAAGCTTTCTTT
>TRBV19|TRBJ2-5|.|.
CASSIAPEETQYF
TGTGCCAGTAGTATAGCTCCCGAAGAGACCCAGTACTTC
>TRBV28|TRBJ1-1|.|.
CASINGAAGVNTEAFF
TGTGCCAGCATCAACGGAGCTGCGGGTGTAAACACTGAAGCTTTCTTT
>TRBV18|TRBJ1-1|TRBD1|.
CASSPSDRVDTEAFF
TGTGCCAGCTCACCCTCGGACAGGGTCGACACTGAAGCTTTCTTT
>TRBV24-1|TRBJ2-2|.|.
CATSDGGSLTGELFF
TGTGCCACCAGTGACGGCGGGTCCCTCACCGGGGAGCTGTTTTTT
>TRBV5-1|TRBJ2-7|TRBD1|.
CASSLAGTAYEQYF
TGCGCCAGCAGCTTGGCCGGGACAGCCTACGAGCAGTACTTC
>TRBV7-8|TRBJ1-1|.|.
CASSPGQNTEAFF
TGTGCCAGCAGCCCAGGACAGAACACTGAAGCTTTCTTT
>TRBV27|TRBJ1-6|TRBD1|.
CASSRQGAGNSPLHF
TGTGCCAGCAGTCGACAGGGGGCAGGGAATTCACCCCTCCACTTT
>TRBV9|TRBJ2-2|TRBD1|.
CASRPPGQGVDGELFF
TGTGCCAGCAGGCCACCGGGACAGGGAGTCGACGGGGAGCTGTTTTTT
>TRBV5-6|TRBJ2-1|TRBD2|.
CASSLGLASNEQFF
TGTGCCAGCAGCTTGGGACTAGCCTCCAATGAGCAGTTCTTC
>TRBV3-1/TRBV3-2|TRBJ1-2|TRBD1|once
CASSQTGGTGDGYTF
TGTGCCAGCAGCCAGACTGGGGGGACAGGCGATGGCTACACCTTC
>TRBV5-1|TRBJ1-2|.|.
CASSYAQGYYGYTF
TGCGCCAGCAGCTACGCACAGGGATACTATGGCTACACCTTC
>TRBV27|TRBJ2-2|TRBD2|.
CASSLWGGLNTGELFF
TGTGCCAGCAGTTTATGGGGGGGATTGAACACCGGGGAGCTGTTTTTT
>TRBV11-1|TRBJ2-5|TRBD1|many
CASRLKGGVETQYF
TGTGCCAGCAGGTTGAAAGGGGGCGTGGAGACCCAGTACTTC
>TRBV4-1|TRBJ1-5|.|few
CASSRGDQPQHF
TGCGCCAGCAGCCGGGGAGACCAGCCCCAGCATTTT
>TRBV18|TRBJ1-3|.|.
CASSPRAIRDNRSGNTIYF
TGTGCCAGCTCACCTCGAGCGATTCGGGACAACCGCTCTGGAAACACCATATATTTT
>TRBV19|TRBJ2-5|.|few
CASSVQADSTQYF
TGTGCCAGTAGTGTACAGGCGGATTCGACCCAGTACTTC
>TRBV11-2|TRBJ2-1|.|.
CASSRSGGNEQFF
TGTGCCAGCAGCCGCTCCGGGGGCAATGAGCAGTTCTTC
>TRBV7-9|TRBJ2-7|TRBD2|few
CASSSGLAGQYEQYF
TGTGCCAGCAGCTCCGGACTAGCGGGCCAATACGAGCAGTACTTC
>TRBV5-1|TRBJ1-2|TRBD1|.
CASSSRDRGGGYTF
TGCGCCAGCAGCTCCCGGGACAGGGGCGGTGGCTACACCTTC
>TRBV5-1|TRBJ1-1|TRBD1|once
CASSQNGQGSEAFF
TGCGCCAGCAGCCAGAACGGACAGGGATCTGAAGCTTTCTTT
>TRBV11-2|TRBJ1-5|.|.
CASSLFRKGTTYQPQHF
TGTGCCAGCAGCTTATTCCGTAAAGGGACAACCTATCAGCCCCAGCATTTT
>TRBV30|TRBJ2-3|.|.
CAWSVRGGSTDTQYF
TGTGCCTGGAGTGTACGTGGGGGGAGCACAGATACGCAGTATTTT
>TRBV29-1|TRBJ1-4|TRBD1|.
CSARQGEKLFF
TGCAGCGCCCGACAGGGAGAAAAACTGTTTTTT
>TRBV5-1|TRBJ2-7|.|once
CASSLYGDYEQYF
TGCGCCAGCAGCTTGTACGGAGACTACGAGCAGTACTTC